The rows below give T cell receptor beta chains drawn from one sample of a study of T cell repertoires in ileal Crohn's disease. Method: immunoSEQ multiplex PCR; TCRdb's copy keeps in-frame clones and lacks some. The sample lists 15,000 or so clones, about 93% seen once, with roughly 3.4% in the top ten. The source material was ileal tissue. Receptors were obtained from an adult with Crohn's disease. The CDR3 runs from the conserved cysteine through the conserved F or W. A row's size may be missing; if present it is once, few, many or a size class.

- | TRBJ2-7 | TRBV7-3 | CASSSRAGGPYEQYF
- | TRBJ2-5 | TRBV5-8 | CASSLTGLETQYF
- | TRBJ1-1 | TRBV19 | CASSMGGTEAFF
- | TRBJ2-2 | TRBV5-6 | CASSAFWRGDTGELFF
- | TRBJ1-3 | TRBV19 | CASSTPGQGRSGNTIYF
- | TRBJ2-5 | TRBV11-2 | CASSLEGAVGTQYF
- | TRBJ2-2 | TRBV4-3 | CASSQTGAGELFF
- | TRBJ1-1 | TRBV5-4 | CASSMPGEGVNTEAFF
- | TRBJ2-2 | TRBV29-1 | CSVGAQGPRNTGELFF
- | TRBJ1-1 | TRBV6-1 | CASSGQFTEAFF
few | TRBJ1-4 | TRBV7-9 | CASSLEGQPNEKLFF